This T cell receptor beta chain is drawn from a study of Graves' ophthalmopathy and Graves' hyperthyroidism. The germline gives CDR1 SGDLS, CDR2 YYNGEE. The CDR3 has 15 residues. V was trimmed by 0 bases and J by 0 bases, leaving 10 bases between them. Beta-chain TCR CDR3 regions were amplified from RNA transcripts. HTBI primers were employed in first-round RT-PCR, then a second-round multiplex PCR followed. TCRdb used MiXCR to reprocess the multiplex PCR reads, holding one entry per CDR3 protein. The sample shows a few hundred thousand distinct CDR3 sequences, about 15% of them seen only once. This clonotype was seen many times.

The source material was peripheral blood. The sequence derives from an adult woman with stable Graves' hyperthyroidism. V is TRBV9 and J is TRBJ2-7; D might be TRBD2 (5 bases). The CDR3 protein is CASSVALGSSYEQYF. The CDR3 nucleotides read TGTGCCAGCAGCGTAGCCCTAGGGAGCTCCTACGAGCAGTACTTC.